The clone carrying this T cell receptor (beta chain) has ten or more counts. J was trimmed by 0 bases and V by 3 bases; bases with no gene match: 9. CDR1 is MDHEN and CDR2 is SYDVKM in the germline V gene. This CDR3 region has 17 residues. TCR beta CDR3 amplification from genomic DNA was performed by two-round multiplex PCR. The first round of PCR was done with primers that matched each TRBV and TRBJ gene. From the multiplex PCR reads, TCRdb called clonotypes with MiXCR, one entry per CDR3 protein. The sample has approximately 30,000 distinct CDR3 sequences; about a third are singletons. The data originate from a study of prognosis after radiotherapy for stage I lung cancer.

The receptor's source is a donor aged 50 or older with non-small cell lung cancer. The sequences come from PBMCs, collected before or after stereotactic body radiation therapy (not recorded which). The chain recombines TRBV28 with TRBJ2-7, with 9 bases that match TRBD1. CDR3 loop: CASSFSRDRESSYEQYF. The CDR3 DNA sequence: TGTGCCAGCAGTTTCTCCCGGGACAGGGAGTCCTCCTACGAGCAGTACTTC. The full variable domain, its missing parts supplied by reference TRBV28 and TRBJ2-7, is DVKVTQSSRYLVKRTGEKVFLECVQDMDHENMFWYRQDPGLGLRLIYFSYDVKMKEKGDIPEGYSVSREKKERFSLILESASTNQTSMYLCASSFSRDRESSYEQYFGPGTRLTVT.